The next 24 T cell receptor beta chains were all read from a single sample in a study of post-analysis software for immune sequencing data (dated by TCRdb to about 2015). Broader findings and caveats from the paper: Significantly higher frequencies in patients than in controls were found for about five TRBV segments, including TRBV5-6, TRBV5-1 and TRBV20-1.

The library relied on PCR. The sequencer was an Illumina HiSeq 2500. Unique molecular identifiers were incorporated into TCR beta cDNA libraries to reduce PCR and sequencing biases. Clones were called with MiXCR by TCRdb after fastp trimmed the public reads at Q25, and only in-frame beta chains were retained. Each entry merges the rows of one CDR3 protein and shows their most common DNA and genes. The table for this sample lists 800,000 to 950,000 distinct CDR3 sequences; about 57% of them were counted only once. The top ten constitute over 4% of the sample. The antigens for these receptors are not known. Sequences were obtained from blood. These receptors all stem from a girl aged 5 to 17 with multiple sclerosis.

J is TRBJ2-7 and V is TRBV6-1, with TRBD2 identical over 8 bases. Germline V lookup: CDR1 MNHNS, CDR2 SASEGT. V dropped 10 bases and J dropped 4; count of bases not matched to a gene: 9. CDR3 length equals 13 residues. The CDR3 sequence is CATAERESYEQYF. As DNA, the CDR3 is TGTGCCACCGCGGAGCGGGAGTCTTACGAGCAGTACTTC.

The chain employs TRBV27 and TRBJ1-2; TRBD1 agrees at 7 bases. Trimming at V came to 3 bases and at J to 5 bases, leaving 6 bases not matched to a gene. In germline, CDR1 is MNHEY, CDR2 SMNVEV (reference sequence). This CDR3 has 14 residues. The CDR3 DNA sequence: TGTGCCAGCAGTTTGAACAGGGGAGAGTATGGCTACACCTTC. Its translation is CASSLNRGEYGYTF.

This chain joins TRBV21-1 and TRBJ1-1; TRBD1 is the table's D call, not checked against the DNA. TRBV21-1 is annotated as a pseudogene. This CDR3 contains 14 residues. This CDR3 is CASSRGHNRAEAFF. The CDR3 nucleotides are TGTGCCAGCAGCAGGGGACACAATAGGGCTGAAGCTTTCTTT.

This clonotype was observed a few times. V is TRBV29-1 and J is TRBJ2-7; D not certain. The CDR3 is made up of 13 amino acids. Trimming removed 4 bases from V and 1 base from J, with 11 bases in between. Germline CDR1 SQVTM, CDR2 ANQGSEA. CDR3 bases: TGCAGCGTTGTAGGTTCGACTTCCTACGAGCAGTACTTC. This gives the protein CSVVGSTSYEQYF.

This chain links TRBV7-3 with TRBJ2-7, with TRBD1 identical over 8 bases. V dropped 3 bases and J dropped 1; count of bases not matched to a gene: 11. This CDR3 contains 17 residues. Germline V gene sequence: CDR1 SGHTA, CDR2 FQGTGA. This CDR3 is CASSFPGPGQASYEQYF. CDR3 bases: TGTGCCAGCAGCTTCCCGGGGCCGGGACAGGCGTCCTACGAGCAGTACTTC.

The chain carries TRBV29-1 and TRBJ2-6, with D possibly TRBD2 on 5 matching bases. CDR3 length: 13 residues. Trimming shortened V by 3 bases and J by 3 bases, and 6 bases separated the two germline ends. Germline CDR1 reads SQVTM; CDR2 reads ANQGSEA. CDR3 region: CSVERVGANVLTF. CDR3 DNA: TGCAGCGTTGAGAGGGTTGGGGCCAACGTCCTGACTTTC. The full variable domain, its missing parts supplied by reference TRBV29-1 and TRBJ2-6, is SAVISQKPSRDICQRGTSLTIQCQVDSQVTMMFWYRQQPGQSLTLIATANQGSEATYESGFVIDKFPISRPNLTFSTLTVSNMSPEDSSIYLCSVERVGANVLTFGAGSRLTVL.

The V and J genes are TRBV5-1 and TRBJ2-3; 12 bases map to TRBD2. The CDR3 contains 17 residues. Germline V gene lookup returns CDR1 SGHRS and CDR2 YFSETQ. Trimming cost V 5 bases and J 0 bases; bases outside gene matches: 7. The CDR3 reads CASSPGLAGTSTDTQYF. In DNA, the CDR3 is TGCGCCAGCAGTCCCGGACTAGCGGGAACTAGCACAGATACGCAGTATTTT.

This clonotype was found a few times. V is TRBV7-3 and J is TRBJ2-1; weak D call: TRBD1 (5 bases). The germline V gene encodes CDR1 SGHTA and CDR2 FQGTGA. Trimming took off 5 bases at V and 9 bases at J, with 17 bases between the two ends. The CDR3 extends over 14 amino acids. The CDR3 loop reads CASSPQQGTREQFF. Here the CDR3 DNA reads TGTGCCAGCAGCCCACAGCAGGGTACGCGTGAGCAGTTCTTC.

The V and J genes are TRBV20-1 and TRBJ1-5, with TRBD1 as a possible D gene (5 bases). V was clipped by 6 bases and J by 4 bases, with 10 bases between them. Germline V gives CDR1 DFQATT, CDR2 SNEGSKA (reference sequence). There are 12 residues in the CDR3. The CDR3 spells CSAGEENQPQHF. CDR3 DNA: TGCAGTGCAGGGGAAGAGAATCAGCCCCAGCATTTT.

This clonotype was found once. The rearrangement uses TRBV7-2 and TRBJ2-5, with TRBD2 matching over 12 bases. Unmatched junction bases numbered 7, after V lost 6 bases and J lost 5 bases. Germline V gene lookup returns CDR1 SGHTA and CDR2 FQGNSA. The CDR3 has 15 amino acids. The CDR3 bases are TGTGCCAGCAGTGATACTAGCGGGGGGTGGGAGACCCAGTACTTC. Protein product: CASSDTSGGWETQYF.

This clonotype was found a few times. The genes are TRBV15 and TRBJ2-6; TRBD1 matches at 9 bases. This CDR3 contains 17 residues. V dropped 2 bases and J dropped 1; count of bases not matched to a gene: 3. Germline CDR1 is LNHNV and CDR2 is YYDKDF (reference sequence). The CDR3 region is CATSRRTGVSGANVLTF. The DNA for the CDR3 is TGTGCCACCAGCAGACGGACAGGGGTATCTGGGGCCAACGTCCTGACTTTC.

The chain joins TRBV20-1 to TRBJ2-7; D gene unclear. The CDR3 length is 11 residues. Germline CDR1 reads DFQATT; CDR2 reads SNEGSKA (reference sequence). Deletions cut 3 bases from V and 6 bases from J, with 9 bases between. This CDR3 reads CSARGSLEQYF. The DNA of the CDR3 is TGCAGTGCTAGGGGTTCCCTCGAGCAGTACTTC.

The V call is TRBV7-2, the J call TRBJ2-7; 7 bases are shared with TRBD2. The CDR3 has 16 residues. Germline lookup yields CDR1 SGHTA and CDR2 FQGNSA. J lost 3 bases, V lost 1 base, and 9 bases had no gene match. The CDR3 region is CASSLVATSGGYEQYF. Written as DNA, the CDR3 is TGTGCCAGCAGCTTAGTGGCGACTTCGGGAGGCTACGAGCAGTACTTC.

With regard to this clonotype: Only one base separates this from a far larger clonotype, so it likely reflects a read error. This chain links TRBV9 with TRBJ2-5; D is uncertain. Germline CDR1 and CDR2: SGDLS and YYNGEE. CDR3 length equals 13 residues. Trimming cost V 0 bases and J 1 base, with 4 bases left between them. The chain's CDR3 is CASSVAGQETQYF. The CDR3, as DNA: TGTGCCAGCAGCGTAGCGGGCCAAGAGACCCAGTACTTC.

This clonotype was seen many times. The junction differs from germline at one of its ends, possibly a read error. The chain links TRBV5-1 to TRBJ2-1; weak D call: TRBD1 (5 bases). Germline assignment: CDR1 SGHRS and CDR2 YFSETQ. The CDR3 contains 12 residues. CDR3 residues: CASSLKGNEQFF. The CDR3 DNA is TGTGCCAGCAGCTTAAAGGGGAATGAGCAGTTCTTC.

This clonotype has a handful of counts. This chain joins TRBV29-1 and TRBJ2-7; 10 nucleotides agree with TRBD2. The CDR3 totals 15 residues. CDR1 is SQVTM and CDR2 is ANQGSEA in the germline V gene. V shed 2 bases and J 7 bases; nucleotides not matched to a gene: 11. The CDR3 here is CSVETSGTRGGEQYF. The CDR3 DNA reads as TGCAGCGTTGAAACTAGCGGGACCCGAGGAGGTGAGCAGTACTTC.

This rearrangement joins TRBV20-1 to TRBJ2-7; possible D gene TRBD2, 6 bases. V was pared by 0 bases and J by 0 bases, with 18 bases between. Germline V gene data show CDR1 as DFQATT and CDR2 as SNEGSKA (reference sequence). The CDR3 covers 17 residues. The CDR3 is CSARDDQGLIRSYEQYF. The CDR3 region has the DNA TGCAGTGCTAGAGACGATCAGGGACTTATTCGCTCCTACGAGCAGTACTTC.

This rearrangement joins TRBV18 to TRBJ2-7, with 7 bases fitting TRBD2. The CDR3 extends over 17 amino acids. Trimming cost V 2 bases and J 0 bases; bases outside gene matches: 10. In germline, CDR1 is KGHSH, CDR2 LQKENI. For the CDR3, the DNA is TGTGCCAGCTCACCAATCGTGGACGGGAGGAGCTCCTACGAGCAGTACTTC. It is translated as CASSPIVDGRSSYEQYF.

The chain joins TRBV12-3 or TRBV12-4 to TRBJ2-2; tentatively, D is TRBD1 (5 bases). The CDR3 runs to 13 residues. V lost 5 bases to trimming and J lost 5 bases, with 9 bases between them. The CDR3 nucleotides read TGTGCCAGCAGTCCAGGGCCGACCGGGGAGCTGTTTTTT. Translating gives CASSPGPTGELFF.

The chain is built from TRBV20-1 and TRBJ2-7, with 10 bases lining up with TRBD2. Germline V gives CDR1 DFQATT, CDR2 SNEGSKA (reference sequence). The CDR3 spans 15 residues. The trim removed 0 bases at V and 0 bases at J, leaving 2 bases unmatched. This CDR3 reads CSARDSGRASYEQYF. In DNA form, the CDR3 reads TGCAGTGCTAGAGACAGCGGGAGGGCCTCCTACGAGCAGTACTTC.

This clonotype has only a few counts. Here the CDR3 DNA reads TGTGCCAGCAGTACAGGGCTGCGTGGCTACACCTTC. Translating gives CASSTGLRGYTF. V and J are TRBV12-3 or TRBV12-4 and TRBJ1-2, with D possibly matching TRBD1 (6 bases). This CDR3 spans 12 amino acids. V was cut by 5 bases and J by 7 bases, with 11 bases left in between.

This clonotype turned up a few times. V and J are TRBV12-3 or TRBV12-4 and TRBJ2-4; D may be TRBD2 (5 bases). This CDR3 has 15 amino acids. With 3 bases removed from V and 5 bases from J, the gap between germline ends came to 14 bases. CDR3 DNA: TGTGCCAGCAGTTTCCGGGATCCCCAGGAAAACATTCAGTACTTC. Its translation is CASSFRDPQENIQYF.

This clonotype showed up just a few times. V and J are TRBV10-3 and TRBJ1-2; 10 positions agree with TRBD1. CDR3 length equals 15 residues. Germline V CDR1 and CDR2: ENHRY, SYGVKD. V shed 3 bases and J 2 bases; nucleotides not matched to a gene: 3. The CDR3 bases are TGTGCCATCAGTGAATCGGGACAGGGGAACTATGGCTACACCTTC. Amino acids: CAISESGQGNYGYTF.

The CDR3 loop reads CSANTGFNTEAFF. The CDR3, as DNA: TGCAGTGCTAATACGGGTTTCAACACTGAAGCTTTCTTT. The rearrangement links TRBV20-1 to TRBJ1-1; D unresolved. Trimming left V 4 bases short and J 2 bases short, with 11 bases between. The germline CDR1 and CDR2 sequences are DFQATT and SNEGSKA (reference sequence). This CDR3 region has 13 residues.